This T cell receptor beta chain stems from a study of cytomegalovirus exposure and HLA in healthy donors (dated by TCRdb to between 2016 and 2019). The study in broad terms: According to an earlier analysis of a few hundred of the donors, some 170 million T cells yielded over 100 million unique TCR beta sequences and roughly 280 Gb of sequence data. An early release covering approximately 600 HLA-typed donors comprised approximately 290 gigabases of sequencing data and 65 million to 100 million unique TCR sequences. Of the roughly 400 genotyped donors, approximately 83% fell in the genetic ancestry cluster associated with self-reported Caucasian donors. The study aimed to test whether signatures of past pathogen exposure could be identified by cataloging public T cell receptors. The study used immunosequencing to profile the T cell repertoires of approximately 630 subjects and linked those repertoires to cytomegalovirus serostatus. A separate validation cohort of 100 to 150 different subjects was used in addition to the approximately 640-subject first cohort. High-throughput TCR immunosequencing, statistical association of individual TCRs with disease status, and machine learning were combined to predict cytomegalovirus infection status. To study patterns of TCR occurrence, a later analysis re-analyzed previously published TCR beta repertoires from around 670 donors and added high-resolution HLA genotyping. Rather than using new phenotypic data, the later analysis identified candidate immune exposures from TCR beta sequences and from how often those sequences occurred across donors. In an earlier analysis of 587 of the donors, high-throughput TCR beta sequencing was used to judge whether each TCR beta V gene segment behaved as functional or pseudogenic. Donor age, sex, ethnicity and CMV serostatus were compiled alongside the repertoire data. Genome-wide SNP genotypes for about 60% of the roughly 670 donors were used in a later genetic analysis, which treated that subset as a discovery cohort. All discovery cohort repertoires had been generated on a single sequencing platform. HLA typing covered class I and class II loci at four-digit resolution. Typing coverage differed by locus: A, B, C, DRB1 and DQB1 were typed in roughly 620-640 donors, DQA1 in about 560, DPA1 in over 600, and DPB1 in roughly 470. Roughly 5 DR-DQ haplotypes were handled as single units for association and clustering, since linkage in the cohort was strong. Across 300 to 400 genotyped donors of the cohort, an average of about 240,000 unique TCR beta nucleotide sequences per donor were sequenced, and roughly 20% of those sequences were non-productive.

The study at large found these results: Compared with equally common non-associated chains, HLA-associated TCR beta chains in a later analysis were more clonally expanded and had lower generation probabilities. A later analysis reported that several top co-occurrence clusters appeared linked to parvovirus B19, influenza, CMV and Epstein-Barr virus. A later genetic analysis associated a missense DCLRE1C variant with V-gene and J-gene trimming of TCR beta chains, and an independent cohort replicated the association. The authors suggested that the approach could potentially be generalized to other disease states and immunological phenotypes. A group of highly shared sequence variants was considered likely to be a technical artifact of the sequencing pipeline. Linkage disequilibrium might explain the correlated functional status among segregating V segments, but an unknown experimental factor could not be excluded. Because some donors lacked HLA typing at each locus, the association tests relied only on the typed subset. Sequencing depth was assumed to be roughly uniform across donors in the presence/absence analyses, though that assumption may not hold. In a later analysis, most CMV-associated TCR beta chains were found to appear HLA-restricted, with HLA associations seemingly driven largely by CMV exposure. The study gave a list of 150 to 200 TCR beta chains associated with cytomegalovirus. Some IMGT-functional V segments, including TRBV6-2 and TRBV6-3, could not be told apart with the 87-base-pair reads, so those segments were excluded. When HLA alleles, especially DR and DQ, strongly co-occurred, attributing TCR associations to individual alleles was difficult. Over 15 rarely observed V segments, including chromosome 9 orphons, were excluded from the earlier analysis of some 590 of the donors because counts were too low. A few of the identified cytomegalovirus-associated TCR beta chains were confirmed in vitro to be specific for cytomegalovirus antigens. Compared with the approximately 710-donor mean, donors in an Asian-associated ancestry cluster had fewer N-insertions in productive TCRs, according to a later genetic analysis. In this cohort, only TCR beta chains were sequenced, and detectable features were limited by the absence of alpha or paired-chain data. Broadly in line with IMGT annotations, most TCR beta V segments showed up in productive rearrangements about 87% or about 30% of the time in an earlier analysis of 450 to 750 of the donors. The classifier was reported to diagnose cytomegalovirus status with high specificity and sensitivity in both the original cohort and the validation cohort. In a later analysis, TCR association rates were found to vary across HLA loci, with the most associated TCRs seen for DRB1 alleles and the fewest for HLA-C alleles. For the cohort, immune exposure information was limited to CMV serostatus. A further reported finding was that TCR beta sequences accurately predicted the HLA-A and HLA-B alleles for most subjects in the first cohort. In a later analysis, 16,951 TCR beta sequences were associated with specific HLA alleles at a false discovery rate of 0.05. Most TCR sequences were seen in very few donors, while some public TCRs were found in many individuals.

Library preparation used the immunoSEQ multiplex PCR assay. The multiplex PCR relied on a mix of 60 forward primers for TCR Vbeta segments and 13 reverse primers for TCR Jbeta segments. The CDR3 region of rearranged TCR beta genes was amplified from genomic DNA by a multiplex PCR assay. The Illumina HiSeq System was used to sequence the amplified TCR beta libraries as 87-base-pair reads. On the study's bioinformatics: In a later analysis, 70 million to 95 million unique TCR beta chains were counted across the 500 to 850 repertoires, and roughly 9.9 million of these chains were shared by at least two donors. A nearest-neighbor algorithm error-corrected the raw reads and collapsed the reads into unique sequences, merging closely related sequences to remove PCR and sequencing errors. To assign V, D and J gene segments, CDR3 sequences were aligned to IMGT reference sequences. For a sequence to be retained, a match of at least six nucleotides was required to both a V gene segment and a J gene segment. Rearrangements were classified as productive when the CDR3 lacked stop codons and remained in frame with V and J, and all other rearrangements were classified as non-productive. Following IMGT convention, CDR3 was defined as the stretch from the second conserved V-encoded cysteine up to the conserved J-encoded phenylalanine. The earlier analysis of approximately 500 of the donors excluded sequences that lacked an unambiguous match to a single V gene segment. In an earlier analysis of a few hundred of the donors, V segments were called functional above 56.7% productive rearrangements and were called segregating when the between-donor standard deviation exceeded 5%. A statistical classification framework was developed to diagnose cytomegalovirus status using the catalog of TCR beta chain sequences. In a later analysis, V and J genes were assigned by comparing TCR nucleotide sequences against IMGT/GENE-DB human TR gene sequences. In a later analysis, CDR3 sequences and most-parsimonious VDJ recombination scenarios were assigned using the TCRdist pipeline. In a later analysis, every TCR beta chain was defined by the combination of its CDR3 amino acid sequence and its V-gene family, and reads without a unique V-gene family were dropped. As a way to deal with suspected cross-contamination and a sequencing artifact, a later analysis dropped roughly 620 nucleotide sequences that were highly shared and had low generation probability. A later analysis calculated a clonal expansion index for each public chain from normalized within-repertoire ranks of inferred template counts. In a later analysis, generation probabilities were computed using a VDJ recombination model fitted to out-of-frame rearrangements, and the results were checked against IGoR. A later analysis scored TCR-TCR, TCR-HLA and TCR-CMV co-occurrence with hypergeometric tests, applying a repertoire-size bias correction to TCR pairs. A later analysis estimated false discovery rates by permuting HLA or CMV assignments 20 times. A later analysis grouped co-occurring TCRs with DBSCAN, adding TCRdist sequence similarity when clustering within HLA-allele-positive subsets. Repertoires with fewer than 30,000 or more than 120,000 public chains, plus five repertoires with anomalous nucleotide sharing, were excluded from co-occurrence clustering. TCRdb's version of the immuneACCESS table is confined to in-frame rearrangements and falls short of the full clone set. An unresolved V gene accounts for under half of the shortfall where checked; the remainder is of unknown origin. V, J and clone size derive from that table, while D and trimming were established from the DNA sequence. A total of roughly 100,000 clones appear in this sample, nearly 80% of them only once. The top ten constitute roughly 1.2% of the sample.

The germline V gene specifies MDHEN as CDR1 and SYDVKM as CDR2. The CDR3 runs 14 amino acids, cysteine and phenylalanine included. CDR3 DNA is the only sequence kept; it has 42 bases, read in frame from the first base. Trimmed from V: 7 bases; trimmed from J: 2 bases; junction bases lacking a gene match: 7. With regard to this clone: There is no known antigen for this receptor. Base qualities are not at hand, and no much larger clone is one base apart.

In total, approximately 700 healthy bone marrow donors made up the cohort. All cohort members were sampled while nominally healthy, although unrecorded immune exposures were likely present. The donor was CMV seronegative and was included in the group of about 400 seronegative cohort members. Each donor provided a peripheral blood sample, and peripheral blood mononuclear cells were used for TCR beta sequencing. The Qiagen DNeasy Blood Extraction Kit was used to extract genomic DNA from the blood cell samples. The sample consisted of PBMCs. The rearrangement combines TRBV28 with TRBJ1-2; 7 central nucleotides agree with TRBD1. The receptor comes from a man younger than 45 in good health and CMV-seronegative. The DNA is as follows: TGTGCCAGCAAACCCGAACAGGGGAACTATGGCTACACCTTC. Its product reads: CASKPEQGNYGYTF.